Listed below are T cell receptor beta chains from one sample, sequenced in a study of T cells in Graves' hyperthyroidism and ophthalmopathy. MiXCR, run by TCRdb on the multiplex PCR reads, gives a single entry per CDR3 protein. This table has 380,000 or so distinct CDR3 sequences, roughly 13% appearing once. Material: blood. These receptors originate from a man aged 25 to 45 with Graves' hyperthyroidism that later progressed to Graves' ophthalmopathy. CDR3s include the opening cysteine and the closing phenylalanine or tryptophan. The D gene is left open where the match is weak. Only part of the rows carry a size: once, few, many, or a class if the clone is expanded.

CDR3nt: TGTGCCAGCAGGACCGTAATCGGGACAGGGAGTTTTTCACCCCTCCACTTT
CDR3aa: CASRTVIGTGSFSPLHF
abundance: many
d_gene: TRBD1
v_gene: TRBV2
j_gene: TRBJ1-6

CDR3nt: TGTGCCAGCAGCGTAGAATGGGGGTTCAATGAGCAGTTCTTC
CDR3aa: CASSVEWGFNEQFF
abundance: many
d_gene: NA
v_gene: TRBV9
j_gene: TRBJ2-1

CDR3nt: TGTGCCAGCAGCATAGACACGTTTAGCAATCAGCCCCAGCATTTT
CDR3aa: CASSIDTFSNQPQHF
abundance: NA
d_gene: NA
v_gene: TRBV7-2
j_gene: TRBJ1-5

CDR3nt: TGCAGTGCTACCACTAGCGGGGGGGCCCAGTACGGGACCCAGTACTTC
CDR3aa: CSATTSGGAQYGTQYF
abundance: NA
d_gene: TRBD2
v_gene: TRBV20-1
j_gene: TRBJ2-5

CDR3nt: TGTGCCAGCAGGGCGAAAGGGGAAGGGTATTCACCCCTCCACTTT
CDR3aa: CASRAKGEGYSPLHF
abundance: many
d_gene: NA
v_gene: TRBV6-1
j_gene: TRBJ1-6

CDR3nt: TGTGCCAGCAGTTTAGCGCCGGGACAGGAGATCTACGAGCAGTACTTC
CDR3aa: CASSLAPGQEIYEQYF
abundance: many
d_gene: TRBD1
v_gene: TRBV12-3/TRBV12-4
j_gene: TRBJ2-7

CDR3nt: TGTGCCACCGCGGGAGCGGGGAGCTCCTACAATGAGCAGTTCTTC
CDR3aa: CATAGAGSSYNEQFF
abundance: NA
d_gene: TRBD2
v_gene: TRBV24-1
j_gene: TRBJ2-1

CDR3nt: TGCGCCAGCAGTGAGTCGACAGATTCACCCCTCCACTTT
CDR3aa: CASSESTDSPLHF
abundance: few
d_gene: NA
v_gene: TRBV10-1
j_gene: TRBJ1-6

CDR3nt: TGTGCCACCAGCGATCGGACCGCGACCTACGAGCAGTACTTC
CDR3aa: CATSDRTATYEQYF
abundance: few
d_gene: NA
v_gene: TRBV15
j_gene: TRBJ2-7

CDR3nt: TGTGCCAGCACCTCGGGGTCGGACAGGGATCAGCCCCAGCATTTT
CDR3aa: CASTSGSDRDQPQHF
abundance: many
d_gene: TRBD1
v_gene: TRBV28
j_gene: TRBJ1-5

CDR3nt: TGTGCCAGCAGTCAAGCAGGGGGCTATGGCTACACCTTC
CDR3aa: CASSQAGGYGYTF
abundance: NA
d_gene: TRBD1
v_gene: TRBV7-9
j_gene: TRBJ1-2

CDR3nt: TGTGCCAGCAGCCAGCGACAGGGCTACGAGCAGTACTTC
CDR3aa: CASSQRQGYEQYF
abundance: many
d_gene: TRBD1
v_gene: TRBV3-1
j_gene: TRBJ2-7

CDR3nt: TGTGCCTGGAGTAAGATCTTCCGTTACACCGGGGAGCTGTTTTTT
CDR3aa: CAWSKIFRYTGELFF
abundance: few
d_gene: NA
v_gene: TRBV30
j_gene: TRBJ2-2

CDR3nt: TGCGCCAGCAGGCAGACAGGGGGAAATGAAGCTTTCTTT
CDR3aa: CASRQTGGNEAFF
abundance: few
d_gene: TRBD1
v_gene: TRBV4-1
j_gene: TRBJ1-1

CDR3nt: TGTGCCAGCAGCCGGTATGGGGACAGGGGGCGAGGGGGACACGATGAGCAGTTCTTC
CDR3aa: CASSRYGDRGRGGHDEQFF
abundance: few
d_gene: TRBD1
v_gene: TRBV3-1
j_gene: TRBJ2-1

CDR3nt: TGCAGTGCTCTCCCCTCGGACACTGAAGCTTTCTTT
CDR3aa: CSALPSDTEAFF
abundance: many
d_gene: NA
v_gene: TRBV20-1
j_gene: TRBJ1-1

CDR3nt: TGCGCCAGCAGCTTCCCTCAGGGATCCGGGGAGCTGTTTTTT
CDR3aa: CASSFPQGSGELFF
abundance: many
d_gene: NA
v_gene: TRBV5-1
j_gene: TRBJ2-2

CDR3nt: TGTGCCAGCAGTGGCCGACAGGGATTCGATCAGCCCCAGCATTTT
CDR3aa: CASSGRQGFDQPQHF
abundance: few
d_gene: TRBD1
v_gene: TRBV2
j_gene: TRBJ1-5

CDR3nt: TGTGCCAGCAGTTTAGGGACTAAGGAGGCTTTCTTT
CDR3aa: CASSLGTKEAFF
abundance: many
d_gene: NA
v_gene: TRBV12-3/TRBV12-4
j_gene: TRBJ1-1

CDR3nt: TGTGCCAGCAGTGATATGGTCGGAAGGACAGGGGGCAATCAGCCCCAGCATTTT
CDR3aa: CASSDMVGRTGGNQPQHF
abundance: many
d_gene: TRBD1
v_gene: TRBV6-1
j_gene: TRBJ1-5

CDR3nt: TGTGCCAGCAGCTTAACTTTCGGGAGCGATGAGCAGTTCTTC
CDR3aa: CASSLTFGSDEQFF
abundance: NA
d_gene: NA
v_gene: TRBV7-9
j_gene: TRBJ2-1

CDR3nt: TGTGCCAGCAGTTTGGGGTTACAGAACACTGAAGCTTTCTTT
CDR3aa: CASSLGLQNTEAFF
abundance: many
d_gene: NA
v_gene: TRBV27
j_gene: TRBJ1-1

CDR3nt: TGTGCCATCAGTGAGGACGGCCTTGGCTACACCTTC
CDR3aa: CAISEDGLGYTF
abundance: few
d_gene: NA
v_gene: TRBV10-3
j_gene: TRBJ1-2

CDR3nt: TGTGCCAGCAGGCCTGACAGGGCTCCTGGCTACACCTTC
CDR3aa: CASRPDRAPGYTF
abundance: many
d_gene: TRBD1
v_gene: TRBV2
j_gene: TRBJ1-2

CDR3nt: TGCGCCAGCAGCTTGTCTGGGACAGGGAACGGCTACACCTTC
CDR3aa: CASSLSGTGNGYTF
abundance: NA
d_gene: TRBD1
v_gene: TRBV5-1
j_gene: TRBJ1-2

CDR3nt: TGTGCCAGCAGCTTACGCGGGACTACAAGGGAAAAACTGTTTTTT
CDR3aa: CASSLRGTTREKLFF
abundance: few
d_gene: NA
v_gene: TRBV11-3
j_gene: TRBJ1-4

CDR3nt: TGTGCCAGCAGCTTGAAGCAACCGCGTACAGATACGCAGTATTTT
CDR3aa: CASSLKQPRTDTQYF
abundance: NA
d_gene: NA
v_gene: TRBV5-6
j_gene: TRBJ2-3

CDR3nt: TGTGCCAGCAGACGAGCGGGGGGTTCCTACGAGCAGTACTTC
CDR3aa: CASRRAGGSYEQYF
abundance: NA
d_gene: TRBD2
v_gene: TRBV6-2/TRBV6-3
j_gene: TRBJ2-7

CDR3nt: TGCGCCAGCAGCCATGGAGGGGAGTATGGCTACACCTTC
CDR3aa: CASSHGGEYGYTF
abundance: few
d_gene: NA
v_gene: TRBV4-1
j_gene: TRBJ1-2

CDR3nt: TGTGCCAGCAGTTACCAACAGGGAGGCAATTCACCCCTCCACTTT
CDR3aa: CASSYQQGGNSPLHF
abundance: NA
d_gene: NA
v_gene: TRBV6-5
j_gene: TRBJ1-6

CDR3nt: TGTGCCAGCAGCCAAGAGTTCTCTCTGCAAGAGGTATTTTTTAAGGGTTACAATGAGCAGTTCTTC
CDR3aa: CASSQEFSLQEVFFKGYNEQFF
abundance: NA
d_gene: NA
v_gene: TRBV3-1
j_gene: TRBJ2-1

CDR3nt: TGTGCCAGCAGTCCCGAGGGAATGGGACCCCAGCATTTT
CDR3aa: CASSPEGMGPQHF
abundance: many
d_gene: NA
v_gene: TRBV2
j_gene: TRBJ1-5

CDR3nt: TGTGCCAGTAGCCGACAGGCGTCAGGGAACACTGAAGCTTTCTTT
CDR3aa: CASSRQASGNTEAFF
abundance: many
d_gene: NA
v_gene: TRBV19
j_gene: TRBJ1-1

CDR3nt: TGTGCCAGCAGTGATGAGGGCCGCACCTACGAGCAGTACTTC
CDR3aa: CASSDEGRTYEQYF
abundance: NA
d_gene: NA
v_gene: TRBV2
j_gene: TRBJ2-7

CDR3nt: TGTGCCAGCAGCGTAGTGGGACAGGGCAACGAGCAGTACTTC
CDR3aa: CASSVVGQGNEQYF
abundance: NA
d_gene: TRBD1
v_gene: TRBV9
j_gene: TRBJ2-7

CDR3nt: TGCAGCGGCGCAACCGGGACCCACGGGGGAGATACGCAGTATTTT
CDR3aa: CSGATGTHGGDTQYF
abundance: many
d_gene: NA
v_gene: TRBV29-1
j_gene: TRBJ2-3

CDR3nt: TGTGCCAGCAAATGGGTGGGCCCGGGGACTGAAGCTTTCTTT
CDR3aa: CASKWVGPGTEAFF
abundance: NA
d_gene: NA
v_gene: TRBV9
j_gene: TRBJ1-1

CDR3nt: TGTGCCAGCAGGGGGACTCCTAGCACAGATACGCAGTATTTT
CDR3aa: CASRGTPSTDTQYF
abundance: many
d_gene: NA
v_gene: TRBV6-1
j_gene: TRBJ2-3

CDR3nt: TGCGCCAGCAGCGGGACAGATCCCTACGAGCAGTACTTC
CDR3aa: CASSGTDPYEQYF
abundance: many
d_gene: TRBD1
v_gene: TRBV5-1
j_gene: TRBJ2-7

CDR3nt: TGCGCCAGCAGCCAAGACCCCGCCGGGCCTGAGGGCTACACCTTC
CDR3aa: CASSQDPAGPEGYTF
abundance: NA
d_gene: NA
v_gene: TRBV4-1
j_gene: TRBJ1-2

CDR3nt: TGCAGTGCTAGGGGGGACAGGGTCGATCAGCCCCAGCATTTT
CDR3aa: CSARGDRVDQPQHF
abundance: few
d_gene: TRBD1
v_gene: TRBV20-1
j_gene: TRBJ1-5

CDR3nt: TGCAGTGCTAGAGATGAGGGAAGATCCGGAAACACCATATATTTT
CDR3aa: CSARDEGRSGNTIYF
abundance: NA
d_gene: NA
v_gene: TRBV20-1
j_gene: TRBJ1-3

CDR3nt: TGCAGCGTTTTTACCGGGACAGGGTCCTACGAGCAGTACTTC
CDR3aa: CSVFTGTGSYEQYF
abundance: many
d_gene: TRBD1
v_gene: TRBV29-1
j_gene: TRBJ2-7

CDR3nt: TGTGCCAGCAGCTTAGATCGGGGCGGAGTCTACGAGCAGTACTTC
CDR3aa: CASSLDRGGVYEQYF
abundance: many
d_gene: NA
v_gene: TRBV11-2
j_gene: TRBJ2-7

CDR3nt: TGTGCCAGCAGCTTGGGGCGGGGACTTAACACAGATACGCAGTATTTT
CDR3aa: CASSLGRGLNTDTQYF
abundance: many
d_gene: NA
v_gene: TRBV11-2
j_gene: TRBJ2-3

CDR3nt: TGCGCCAGCAGCGCACAGGGAGAAGTTGGCTACACCTTC
CDR3aa: CASSAQGEVGYTF
abundance: many
d_gene: NA
v_gene: TRBV5-1
j_gene: TRBJ1-2

CDR3nt: TGCAGTGCTGCCCCTATGGCAGGGGGCAATCAGCCCCAGCATTTT
CDR3aa: CSAAPMAGGNQPQHF
abundance: few
d_gene: NA
v_gene: TRBV20-1
j_gene: TRBJ1-5

CDR3nt: TGTGCCGCGCAGGGTGCTTCCTACGAGCAGTACTTC
CDR3aa: CAAQGASYEQYF
abundance: few
d_gene: NA
v_gene: TRBV6-1
j_gene: TRBJ2-7

CDR3nt: TGTGCCAGCTCACGAGGGACTAGGAACACCGGGGAGCTGTTTTTT
CDR3aa: CASSRGTRNTGELFF
abundance: NA
d_gene: TRBD2
v_gene: TRBV18
j_gene: TRBJ2-2

CDR3nt: TGTGCCAGCAGTTTGGACAAGTACAATGAGCAGTTCTTC
CDR3aa: CASSLDKYNEQFF
abundance: few
d_gene: NA
v_gene: TRBV6-1
j_gene: TRBJ2-1

CDR3nt: TGTGCCATCAGAACTCGGGACAGGGGTAAAAACGAGCAGTACTTC
CDR3aa: CAIRTRDRGKNEQYF
abundance: few
d_gene: TRBD1
v_gene: TRBV10-3
j_gene: TRBJ2-7